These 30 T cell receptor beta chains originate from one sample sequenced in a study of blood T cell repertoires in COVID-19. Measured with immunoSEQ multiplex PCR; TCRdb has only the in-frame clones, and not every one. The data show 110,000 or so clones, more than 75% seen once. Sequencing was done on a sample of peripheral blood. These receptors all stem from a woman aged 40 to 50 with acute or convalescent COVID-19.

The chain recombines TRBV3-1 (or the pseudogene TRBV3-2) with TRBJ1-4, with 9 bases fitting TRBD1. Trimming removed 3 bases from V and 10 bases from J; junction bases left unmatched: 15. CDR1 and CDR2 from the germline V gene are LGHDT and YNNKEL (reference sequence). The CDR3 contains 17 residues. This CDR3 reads CASSQEGSTGGEGKLFF. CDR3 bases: TGTGCCAGCAGCCAGGAAGGGAGTACAGGGGGCGAGGGAAAACTGTTTTTT.

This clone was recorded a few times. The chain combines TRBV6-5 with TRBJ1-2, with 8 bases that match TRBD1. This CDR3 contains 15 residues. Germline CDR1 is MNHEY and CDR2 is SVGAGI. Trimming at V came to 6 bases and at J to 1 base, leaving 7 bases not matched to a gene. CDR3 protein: CASRAQGAFNYGYTF. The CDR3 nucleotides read TGTGCCAGCAGGGCGCAGGGGGCCTTTAACTATGGCTACACCTTC.

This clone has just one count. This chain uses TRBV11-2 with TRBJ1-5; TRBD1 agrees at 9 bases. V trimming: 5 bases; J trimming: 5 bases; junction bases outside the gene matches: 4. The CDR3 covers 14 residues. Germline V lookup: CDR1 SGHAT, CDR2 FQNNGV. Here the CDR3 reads CASSRDRADQPQHF. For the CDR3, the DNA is TGTGCCAGCAGCCGGGACAGGGCGGATCAGCCCCAGCATTTT.

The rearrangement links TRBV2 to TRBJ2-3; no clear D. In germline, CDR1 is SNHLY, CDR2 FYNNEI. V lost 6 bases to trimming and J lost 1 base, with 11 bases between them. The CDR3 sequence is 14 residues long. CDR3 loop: CASRPNVGTDTQYF. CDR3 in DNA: TGTGCCAGCAGGCCTAACGTGGGCACAGATACGCAGTATTTT.

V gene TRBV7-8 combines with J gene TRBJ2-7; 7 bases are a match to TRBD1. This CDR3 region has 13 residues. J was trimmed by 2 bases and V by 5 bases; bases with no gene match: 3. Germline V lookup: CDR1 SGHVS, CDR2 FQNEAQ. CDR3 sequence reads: CASSVQGTYEQYF. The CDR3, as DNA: TGTGCCAGCAGCGTACAGGGGACCTACGAGCAGTACTTC.

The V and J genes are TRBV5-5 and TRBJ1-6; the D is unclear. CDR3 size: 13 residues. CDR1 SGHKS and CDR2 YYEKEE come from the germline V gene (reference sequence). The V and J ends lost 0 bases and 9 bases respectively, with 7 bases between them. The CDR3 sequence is CASSLAFSSPLHF. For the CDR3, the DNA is TGTGCCAGCAGCTTGGCTTTCAGTTCACCCCTCCACTTT.

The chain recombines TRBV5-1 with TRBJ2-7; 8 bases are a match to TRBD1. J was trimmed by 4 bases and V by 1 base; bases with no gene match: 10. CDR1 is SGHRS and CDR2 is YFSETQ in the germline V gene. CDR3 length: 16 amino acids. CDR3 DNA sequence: TGCGCCAGCAGCTTGCGACCGGACAGGGTCTCTTACGAGCAGTACTTC. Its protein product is CASSLRPDRVSYEQYF.

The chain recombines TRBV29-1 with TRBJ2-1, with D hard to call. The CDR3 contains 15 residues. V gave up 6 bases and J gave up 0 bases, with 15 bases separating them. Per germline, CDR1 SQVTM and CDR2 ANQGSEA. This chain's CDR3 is CSVKKTPNSYNEQFF. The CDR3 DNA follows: TGCAGCGTAAAAAAGACTCCGAACTCCTACAATGAGCAGTTCTTC.

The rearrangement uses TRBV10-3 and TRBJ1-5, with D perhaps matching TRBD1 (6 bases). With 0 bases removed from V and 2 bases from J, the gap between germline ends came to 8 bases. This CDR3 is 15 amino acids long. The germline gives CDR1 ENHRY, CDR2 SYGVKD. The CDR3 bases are TGTGCCATCAGTGAGTCAGGGGGAGGCAATCAGCCCCAGCATTTT. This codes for CAISESGGGNQPQHF.

In nucleotides, the CDR3 is TGTGCCAGCACCGGATACCCCCCTCAGTTTTTGGAGACGGGGAGCTCCTACGAGCAGTACTTC. It is translated as CASTGYPPQFLETGSSYEQYF. The chain joins TRBV21-1 to TRBJ2-7; TRBD2 reflects the table's D call only, with no check against the DNA. TRBV21-1 counts as a pseudogene. The CDR3 runs to 21 residues.

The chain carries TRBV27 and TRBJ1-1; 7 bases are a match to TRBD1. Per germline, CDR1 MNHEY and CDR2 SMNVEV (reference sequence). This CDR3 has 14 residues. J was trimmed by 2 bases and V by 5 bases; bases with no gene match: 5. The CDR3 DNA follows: TGTGCCAGCAGTCGACAGGGCCGCAACACTGAAGCTTTCTTT. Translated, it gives CASSRQGRNTEAFF.

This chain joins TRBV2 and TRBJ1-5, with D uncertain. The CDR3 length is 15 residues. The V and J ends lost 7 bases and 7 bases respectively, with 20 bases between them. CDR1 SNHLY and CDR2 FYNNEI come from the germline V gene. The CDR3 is CASTAWAVPGQPQHF. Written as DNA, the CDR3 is TGTGCCAGCACTGCATGGGCTGTCCCGGGACAGCCCCAGCATTTT.

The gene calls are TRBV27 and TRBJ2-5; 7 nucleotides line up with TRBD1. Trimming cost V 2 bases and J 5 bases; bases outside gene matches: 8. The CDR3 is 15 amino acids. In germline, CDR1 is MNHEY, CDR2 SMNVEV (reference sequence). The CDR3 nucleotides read TGTGCCAGCAGTTTACAAGGGGGCCTCGTGGAGACCCAGTACTTC. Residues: CASSLQGGLVETQYF.

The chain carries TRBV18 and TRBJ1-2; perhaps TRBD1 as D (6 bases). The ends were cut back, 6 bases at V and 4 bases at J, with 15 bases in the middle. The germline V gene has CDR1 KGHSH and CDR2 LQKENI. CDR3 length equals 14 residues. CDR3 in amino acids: CASSPKGDLYGYTF. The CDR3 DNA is TGTGCCAGCTCGCCCAAGGGGGACCTCTATGGCTACACCTTC.

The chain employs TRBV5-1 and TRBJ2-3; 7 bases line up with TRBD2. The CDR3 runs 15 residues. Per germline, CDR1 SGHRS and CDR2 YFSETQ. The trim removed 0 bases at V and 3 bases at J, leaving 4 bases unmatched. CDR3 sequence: CASSLDALATDTQYF. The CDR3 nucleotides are TGCGCCAGCAGCTTGGACGCACTAGCGACAGATACGCAGTATTTT.

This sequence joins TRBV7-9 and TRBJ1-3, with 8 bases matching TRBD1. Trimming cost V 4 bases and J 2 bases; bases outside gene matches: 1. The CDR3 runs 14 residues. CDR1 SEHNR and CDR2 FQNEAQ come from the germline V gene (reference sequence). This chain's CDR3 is CASSSDRAGNTIYF. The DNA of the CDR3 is TGTGCCAGCAGCTCGGACAGGGCTGGAAACACCATATATTTT.

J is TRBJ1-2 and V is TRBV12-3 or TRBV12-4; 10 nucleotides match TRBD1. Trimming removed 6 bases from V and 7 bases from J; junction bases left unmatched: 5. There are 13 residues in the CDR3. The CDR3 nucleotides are TGTGCCAGCAGCCTAGGACAGGGGGGTGGCTACACCTTC. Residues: CASSLGQGGGYTF.

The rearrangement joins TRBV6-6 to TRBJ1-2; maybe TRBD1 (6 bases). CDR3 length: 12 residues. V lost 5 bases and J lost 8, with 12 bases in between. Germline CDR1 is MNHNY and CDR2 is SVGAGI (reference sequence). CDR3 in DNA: TGTGCCAGCAGTATACAGGGAATGGGCTACACCTTC. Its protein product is CASSIQGMGYTF.

CDR3 sequence: CASSFRVNYGYTF. CDR3 bases: TGTGCCAGCAGCTTCAGGGTAAACTATGGCTACACCTTC. This chain links TRBV27 with TRBJ1-2, with D perhaps matching TRBD1 (5 bases). Between the trimmed V and J ends, which lost 6 bases and 2 bases, there was a span of 10 bases. CDR3 length: 13 residues. Germline V gene sequence: CDR1 MNHEY, CDR2 SMNVEV (reference sequence).

CDR3 region: CAWTALKEGLNTEAFF. In DNA form, the CDR3 reads TGTGCCTGGACCGCTCTAAAAGAGGGATTGAACACTGAAGCTTTCTTT. This chain connects TRBV30 to TRBJ1-1; D ambiguous. Germline V gives CDR1 GTSNPN, CDR2 SVGIG (reference sequence). This CDR3 comprises 16 residues. V lost 4 bases, J lost 0 bases, and 18 bases lay in between.

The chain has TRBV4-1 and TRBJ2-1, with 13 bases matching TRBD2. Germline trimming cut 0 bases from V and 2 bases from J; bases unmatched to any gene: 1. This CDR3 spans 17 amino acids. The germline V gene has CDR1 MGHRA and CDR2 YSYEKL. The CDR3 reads CASSQDGTSGAYNEQFF. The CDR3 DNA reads TGCGCCAGCAGCCAAGATGGGACTAGCGGGGCCTACAATGAGCAGTTCTTC.

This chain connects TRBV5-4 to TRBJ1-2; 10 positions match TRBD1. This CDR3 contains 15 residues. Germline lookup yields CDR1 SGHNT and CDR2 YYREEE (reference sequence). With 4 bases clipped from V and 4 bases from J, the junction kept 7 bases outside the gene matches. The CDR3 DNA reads TGTGCCAGCAGCCCGACAGGGGGCACTGGCTATGGCTACACCTTC. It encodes CASSPTGGTGYGYTF.

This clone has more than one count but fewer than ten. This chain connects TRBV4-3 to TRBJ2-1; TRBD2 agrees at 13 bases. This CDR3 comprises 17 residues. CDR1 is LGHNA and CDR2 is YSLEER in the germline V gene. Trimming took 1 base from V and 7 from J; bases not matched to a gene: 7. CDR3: CASSQGLRLAGGNEQFF. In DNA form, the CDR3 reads TGCGCCAGCAGCCAAGGACTAAGACTAGCGGGGGGAAATGAGCAGTTCTTC.

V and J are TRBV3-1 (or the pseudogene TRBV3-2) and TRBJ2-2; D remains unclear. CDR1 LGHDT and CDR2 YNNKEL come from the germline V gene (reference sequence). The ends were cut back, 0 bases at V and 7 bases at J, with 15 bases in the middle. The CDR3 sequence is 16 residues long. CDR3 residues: CASSQDLRVAYGELFF. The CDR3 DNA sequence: TGTGCCAGCAGCCAAGATCTGAGAGTAGCCTACGGGGAGCTGTTTTTT.

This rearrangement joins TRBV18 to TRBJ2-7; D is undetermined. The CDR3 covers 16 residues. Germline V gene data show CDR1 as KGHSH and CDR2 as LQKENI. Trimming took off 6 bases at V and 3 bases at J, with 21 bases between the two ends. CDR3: CASSSPGNSRVYEQYF. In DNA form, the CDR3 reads TGTGCCAGCTCCTCCCCAGGCAACTCGCGTGTCTACGAGCAGTACTTC.

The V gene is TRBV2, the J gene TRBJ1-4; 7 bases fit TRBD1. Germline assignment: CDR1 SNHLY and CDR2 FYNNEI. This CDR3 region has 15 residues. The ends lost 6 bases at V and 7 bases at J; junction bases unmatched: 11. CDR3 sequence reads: CASRDDRAVGEKLFF. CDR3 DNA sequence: TGTGCCAGCAGGGACGACAGGGCGGTGGGTGAAAAACTGTTTTTT.

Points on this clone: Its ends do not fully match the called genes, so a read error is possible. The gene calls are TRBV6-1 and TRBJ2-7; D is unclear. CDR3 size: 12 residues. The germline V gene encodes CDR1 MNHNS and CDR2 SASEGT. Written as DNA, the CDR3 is TGTGCCAGCAGTGAAGGGGCCGTGAAGAGCAGCTTC. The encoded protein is CASSEGAVKSSF.

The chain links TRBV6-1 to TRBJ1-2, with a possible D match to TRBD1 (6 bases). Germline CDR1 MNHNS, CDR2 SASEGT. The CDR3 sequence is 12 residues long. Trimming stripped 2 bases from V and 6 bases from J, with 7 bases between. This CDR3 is CASSEQGNGYTF. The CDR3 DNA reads TGTGCCAGCAGTGAACAGGGGAATGGCTACACCTTC.

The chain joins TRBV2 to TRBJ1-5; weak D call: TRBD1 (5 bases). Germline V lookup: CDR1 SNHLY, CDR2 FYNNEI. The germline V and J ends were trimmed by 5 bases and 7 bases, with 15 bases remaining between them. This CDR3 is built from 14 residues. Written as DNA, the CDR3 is TGTGCCAGCAGTCCTCAGGGAGGAGGGCAGCCCCAGCATTTT. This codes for CASSPQGGGQPQHF.

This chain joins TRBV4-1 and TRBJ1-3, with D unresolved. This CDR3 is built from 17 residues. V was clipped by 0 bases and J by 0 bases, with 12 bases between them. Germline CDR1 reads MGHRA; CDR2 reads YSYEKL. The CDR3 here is CASSQDRGLFSGNTIYF. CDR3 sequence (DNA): TGCGCCAGCAGCCAAGATCGCGGGCTGTTCTCTGGAAACACCATATATTTT.